These T cell receptor beta chains were read from a single sample in a study of CD8+ T cells in alopecia areata. Libraries were prepared by immunoSEQ multiplex PCR; TCRdb keeps only in-frame clonotypes and omits some of them. Of roughly 190,000 clones listed, around 56% are singletons. Sequenced material: CD4+ T cells sorted from blood, taken at week 4, from a patient treated with tofacitinib. The receptors were sampled from a human donor with alopecia areata. The CDR3 runs from the conserved cysteine through the conserved F or W. A D gene is named only where the DNA matches it firmly. The size entry is marked missing in some rows and otherwise reads once, few, many or a size class.

J: TRBJ1-2; D: .; size: .; V: TRBV6-5; DNA: TGTGCCAGCTTTCCCCGGACAAGCTATGGCTACACCTTC; CDR3: CASFPRTSYGYTF
J: TRBJ1-2; D: TRBD1; size: few; V: TRBV7-2; DNA: TGTGCCAGCAGCTTAAAAGGGACAGCCTATAATGGCTACACCTTC; CDR3: CASSLKGTAYNGYTF
J: TRBJ2-3; D: .; size: .; V: TRBV30; DNA: TGTGCCTGGAGTGTTCGGAGTACAGATACGCAGTATTTT; CDR3: CAWSVRSTDTQYF
J: TRBJ2-5; D: TRBD1; size: .; V: TRBV18; DNA: TGTGCCAGCTGCCGGGACAGGAAAGAGACCCAGTACTTC; CDR3: CASCRDRKETQYF
J: TRBJ2-7; D: .; size: .; V: TRBV9; DNA: TGTGCCAGCAGCGTAGGGTACAGGGATAGGAACGAGCAGTACTTC; CDR3: CASSVGYRDRNEQYF
J: TRBJ1-3; D: .; size: .; V: TRBV30; DNA: TGTGCCTGGAGTGTAGACAGGGGAAACACCATATATTTT; CDR3: CAWSVDRGNTIYF
J: TRBJ1-1; D: .; size: few; V: TRBV28; DNA: TGTGCCAGCAGCATCAGACAGGAGGCTTTCTTT; CDR3: CASSIRQEAFF
J: TRBJ2-3; D: .; size: many; V: TRBV6-6; DNA: TGTGCCAGCAGTCCCCGGGACAGCACAGATACGCAGTATTTT; CDR3: CASSPRDSTDTQYF
J: TRBJ1-2; D: TRBD1; size: .; V: TRBV25-1; DNA: TGTGCCAGCAGTGCCAGGGGGCGAGAGGGCTATGGCTACACCTTC; CDR3: CASSARGREGYGYTF
J: TRBJ1-4; D: .; size: .; V: TRBV7-8; DNA: TGTGCCAGCAGCTTCGGACGTGCTGAAAAACTGTTTTTT; CDR3: CASSFGRAEKLFF
J: TRBJ2-7; D: .; size: .; V: TRBV13; DNA: TGTGCCAGCAGCTTAGTTCCGGGTGAGGAGTACGAGCAGTACTTC; CDR3: CASSLVPGEEYEQYF
J: TRBJ2-5; D: .; size: few; V: TRBV6-5; DNA: TGTGCCAGCAGACCCCAGGGGAATAACCAAGAGACCCAGTACTTC; CDR3: CASRPQGNNQETQYF
J: TRBJ1-2; D: TRBD1; size: few; V: TRBV7-9; DNA: TGTGCCAGCAGCCCCCTCCCGCACAGGGGGGGTAATGACTATGGCTACACCTTC; CDR3: CASSPLPHRGGNDYGYTF
J: TRBJ1-5; D: TRBD1; size: .; V: TRBV30; DNA: TGTGCCTGGAGTACGACAGGGGACAATCAGCCCCAGCATTTT; CDR3: CAWSTTGDNQPQHF
J: TRBJ2-2; D: TRBD2; size: few; V: TRBV2; DNA: TGTGCCAGCACCGGTCAGGCTAGCGGTGTCACCGGGGAGCTGTTTTTT; CDR3: CASTGQASGVTGELFF
J: TRBJ2-1; D: TRBD1; size: .; V: TRBV5-1; DNA: TGCGCCAGCTGTTTCGGGACAGGGGCCTACAATGAGCAGTTCTTC; CDR3: CASCFGTGAYNEQFF
J: TRBJ2-7; D: TRBD2; size: .; V: TRBV28; DNA: TGTGCCAGCAGCGCGGGGGGTCGGGAGCAGTACTTC; CDR3: CASSAGGREQYF
J: TRBJ2-3; D: .; size: once; V: TRBV30; DNA: TGTGCCTGGAGTGAGACCTACGATACGCAGTATTTT; CDR3: CAWSETYDTQYF
J: TRBJ2-7; D: .; size: .; V: TRBV30; DNA: TGTGCCTGGACCCCAGATGGTTGGAAGGCTCGATCCTACGAGCAGTACTTC; CDR3: CAWTPDGWKARSYEQYF
J: TRBJ2-7; D: TRBD1; size: .; V: TRBV18; DNA: TGTGCCAGCTCATCGGGACAGGGTTCGTCCTACGAGCAGTACTTC; CDR3: CASSSGQGSSYEQYF